This T cell receptor beta chain derives from a study of neoadjuvant anti-PD-1 for oral cavity cancer. The CDR3 extends over 14 amino acids. V lost 1 base and J lost 2, with 9 bases in between. The V gene's germline CDR1 is LGHNA and CDR2 YNFKEQ. The assay was immunoSEQ multiplex PCR, and TCRdb's table has in-frame clones only and misses some. This table has under 8,000 clones, roughly 70% appearing once. Cohort: HPV-negative, locally advanced oral cavity squamous cell carcinoma patients. The chain recombines TRBV4-2 with TRBJ2-7; D possibly uses TRBD1 or TRBD2 (5 bases each). The origin of this receptor is a person aged 35-79 years with oral cavity squamous cell carcinoma. Material: PBMCs, obtained before nivolumab (anti-PD-1) treatment. The CDR3 sequence is CASSQGDRTYEQYF. CDR3 DNA sequence: TGTGCCAGCAGCCAAGGGGACCGGACCTACGAGCAGTACTTC.